Following are 20 T cell receptor beta chains from one sample sequenced in a study of T cells in Graves' hyperthyroidism and ophthalmopathy. Amplified regions were TCR beta CDR3 sequences from RNA transcripts. In the first-round RT-PCR of the TCR CDR3, the HTBI primer set was used. TCRdb called the multiplex PCR reads again in MiXCR, with one record for every CDR3 protein. The sample lists about 640,000 distinct CDR3 sequences, roughly 20% occurring once. Sequencing was done on a sample of blood. The source is a man aged 30 to 39 with Graves' ophthalmopathy.

This clonotype has a count of ten or more. This chain connects TRBV11-2 to TRBJ2-5; D is unresolved. V gave up 4 bases and J gave up 1 base, with 7 bases separating them. Per germline, CDR1 SGHAT and CDR2 FQNNGV. The CDR3 consists of 13 residues. CDR3 sequence (DNA): TGTGCCAGCAGCTCGTCCGTCCAAGAGACCCAGTACTTC. It translates to CASSSSVQETQYF. The complete variable domain, with remaining parts taken from reference TRBV11-2 and TRBJ2-5, reads EAGVAQSPRYKIIEKRQSVAFWCNPISGHATLYWYQQILGQGPKLLIQFQNNGVVDDSQLPKDRFSAERLKGVDSTLKIQPAKLEDSAVYLCASSSSVQETQYFGPGTRLLVL.

The CDR3 spells CASSLEDSGANVLTF. The CDR3 DNA follows: TGTGCCAGCAGCTTAGAGGACTCTGGGGCCAACGTCCTGACTTTC. The chain recombines TRBV7-2 with TRBJ2-6; D is unresolved. The germline V gene encodes CDR1 SGHTA and CDR2 FQGNSA. The CDR3 runs 15 residues. The V and J ends lost 1 base and 0 bases respectively, with 4 bases between them.

This clonotype was seen only a few times. The V call is TRBV30, the J call TRBJ2-5, with TRBD2 matching 7 bases. This CDR3 spans 14 amino acids. Germline CDR1 is GTSNPN and CDR2 is SVGIG (reference sequence). The trim removed 2 bases at V and 2 bases at J, leaving 5 bases unmatched. CDR3 nucleotides: TGTGCCTGGAGTCTCGGGGGGTCACAAGAGACCCAGTACTTC. Its protein product is CAWSLGGSQETQYF.

This clonotype was seen more than once but under ten times. The rearrangement joins TRBV7-2 to TRBJ1-5; D not certain. The germline CDR1 and CDR2 sequences are SGHTA and FQGNSA. V was shortened by 4 bases and J by 4 bases, with 8 bases between the two germline ends. This CDR3 region has 13 residues. The CDR3 nucleotides are TGTGCCAGCAGCTCGCTTAAAAATCAGCCCCAGCATTTT. Encoded protein: CASSSLKNQPQHF.

This clonotype was counted a few times. The rearrangement uses TRBV18 and TRBJ2-1, with 7 bases matching TRBD2. This CDR3 contains 15 residues. V lost 2 bases to trimming and J lost 4 bases; unmatched junction nucleotides: 5. Germline CDR1 reads KGHSH; CDR2 reads LQKENI. The CDR3 DNA is TGTGCCAGCTCACCATCCAGCGGGGATTACAATGAGCAGTTCTTC. Protein product: CASSPSSGDYNEQFF.

This clonotype was picked up one time. This chain joins TRBV5-1 and TRBJ2-7; 14 bases are shared with TRBD2. The CDR3 loop spans 18 amino acids. Germline V gene lookup returns CDR1 SGHRS and CDR2 YFSETQ. Trimming at V came to 1 base and at J to 2 bases, leaving 8 bases not matched to a gene. The CDR3 loop is CASSLSVGLAGATYEQYF. The DNA for the CDR3 is TGCGCCAGCAGCTTGTCGGTGGGACTAGCGGGAGCCACCTACGAGCAGTACTTC.

The chain links TRBV6-6 to TRBJ2-1; D possibly corresponds to TRBD1 (6 bases). Germline-derived CDR1 and CDR2 are MNHNY and SVGAGI (reference sequence). The CDR3 is 13 residues long. V lost 2 bases and J lost 6, with 8 bases in between. Written as DNA, the CDR3 is TGTGCCAGCAGTTACGACAGGCCCAATGAGCAGTTCTTC. Its translation: CASSYDRPNEQFF.

In its sample, this clonotype was seen a few times. The rearrangement joins TRBV5-4 to TRBJ2-7; no definite D call. V was shortened by 4 bases and J by 3 bases, with 11 bases between the two germline ends. CDR1 SGHNT and CDR2 YYREEE come from the germline V gene (reference sequence). There are 13 residues in the CDR3. The CDR3 sequence: CASSVSGDYEQYF. CDR3 coding DNA: TGTGCCAGCAGCGTGTCCGGCGACTACGAGCAGTACTTC.

This clonotype was observed many times. V gene TRBV11-2 combines with J gene TRBJ2-3, with D unresolved. CDR1 is SGHAT, CDR2 FQNNGV, per germline. Trimming shortened V by 5 bases and J by 3 bases, and 9 bases separated the two germline ends. This CDR3 is 13 amino acids long. The CDR3 sequence: CASSAGSTDTQYF. The CDR3 region has the DNA TGTGCCAGCAGCGCCGGGTCGACAGATACGCAGTATTTT.

This clonotype was seen a few times. The chain employs TRBV7-2 and TRBJ2-1; 8 nucleotides match TRBD1. The CDR3 spans 15 residues. Unmatched junction bases numbered 3, after V lost 3 bases and J lost 2 bases. Germline CDR1 reads SGHTA; CDR2 reads FQGNSA. CDR3 protein: CASSFHRGTYNEQFF. The CDR3 coding sequence is TGTGCCAGCAGCTTCCACAGGGGGACCTACAATGAGCAGTTCTTC. Full variable domain (remainder filled in from reference TRBV7-2 and TRBJ2-1): GAGVSQSPSNKVTEKGKDVELRCDPISGHTALYWYRQSLGQGLEFLIYFQGNSAPDKSGLPSDRFSAERTGGSVSTLTIQRTQQEDSAVYLCASSFHRGTYNEQFFGPGTRLTVL.

This clonotype was seen repeatedly, ten times or more. The chain has TRBV28 and TRBJ2-5; 8 nucleotides line up with TRBD2. V was clipped by 3 bases and J by 7 bases; unmatched bases: 7. The V gene's germline CDR1 is MDHEN and CDR2 SYDVKM. CDR3 length: 14 amino acids. DNA of the CDR3: TGTGCCAGCAGTTTTCCACTAGCGGTGATGACCCAGTACTTC. It specifies CASSFPLAVMTQYF.

The rearrangement uses TRBV7-9 and TRBJ2-3, with D maybe TRBD2 (5 bases). Trimming removed 4 bases at V and 2 bases at J, with 16 bases between. Germline values: CDR1 SEHNR, CDR2 FQNEAQ (reference sequence). CDR3 length: 16 amino acids. CDR3 protein: CASSSTPGADTDTQYF. In nucleotides, the CDR3 is TGTGCCAGCAGCTCGACCCCTGGAGCGGACACAGATACGCAGTATTTT. Together with reference TRBV7-9 and TRBJ2-3, the CDR3 gives the full variable domain: DTGVSQNPRHKITKRGQNVTFRCDPISEHNRLYWYRQTLGQGPEFLTYFQNEAQLEKSRLLSDRFSAERPKGSFSTLEIQRTEQGDSAMYLCASSSTPGADTDTQYFGPGTRLTVL.

The gene calls are TRBV15 and TRBJ2-5; 15 nucleotides line up with TRBD2. This CDR3 has 22 amino acids. J lost 1 base, V lost 0 bases, and 15 bases had no gene match. Germline V gene data show CDR1 as LNHNV and CDR2 as YYDKDF (reference sequence). CDR3 protein: CATSRDRPLGLAGGLLQETQYF. For the CDR3, the DNA is TGTGCCACCAGCAGAGATCGTCCCTTGGGACTAGCGGGAGGCTTACTCCAAGAGACCCAGTACTTC.

This clonotype was picked up many times. The J gene is TRBJ2-1, the V gene TRBV6-1, with 8 bases aligning to TRBD2. V trimming: 5 bases; J trimming: 7 bases; junction bases outside the gene matches: 7. The CDR3 runs 14 residues. Per the germline V gene, CDR1 is MNHNS and CDR2 is SASEGT. The DNA for the CDR3 is TGTGCCAGCAGTTTCAGCGGGAGAAGGAATGAGCAGTTCTTC. Translated: CASSFSGRRNEQFF.

This clonotype was recorded many times. The J gene is TRBJ1-1, the V gene TRBV6-6; D may be TRBD1 (5 bases). This CDR3 is built from 16 residues. CDR1 MNHNY and CDR2 SVGAGI come from the germline V gene (reference sequence). Trimming took 2 bases from V and 4 from J, leaving 17 bases between them. The DNA for the CDR3 is TGTGCCAGCAGTTACAAGAGGGACGAGTATGGCACTGAAGCTTTCTTT. As protein: CASSYKRDEYGTEAFF.

The chain couples TRBV4-3 to TRBJ2-1; 12 nucleotides line up with TRBD2. Trimming took 1 base from V and 4 from J; bases not matched to a gene: 2. Germline V gene lookup returns CDR1 LGHNA and CDR2 YSLEER. This CDR3 region has 16 residues. CDR3 sequence (DNA): TGCGCCAGCAGCCAAGTCCTAGCGGGAGGGTACAATGAGCAGTTCTTC. It yields the protein CASSQVLAGGYNEQFF.

This clonotype came up a few times. The chain combines TRBV6-1 with TRBJ1-3, with 10 bases lining up with TRBD1. This CDR3 region has 14 residues. V lost 5 bases to trimming and J lost 4 bases; unmatched junction nucleotides: 2. In germline, CDR1 is MNHNS, CDR2 SASEGT. For the CDR3, the DNA is TGTGCCAGCAGTTCGGGACAGGGGGGAAACACCATATATTTT. Encoded protein: CASSSGQGGNTIYF.

The chain is built from TRBV27 and TRBJ2-4; TRBD1 aligns across 7 bases. From germline, CDR1 is MNHEY and CDR2 SMNVEV (reference sequence). Unmatched junction bases numbered 12, after V lost 5 bases and J lost 2 bases. The CDR3 covers 17 residues. This CDR3 reads CASSMRTGTRPKNIQYF. The DNA for the CDR3 is TGTGCCAGCAGTATGAGGACAGGAACTCGACCCAAAAACATTCAGTACTTC.

This clonotype has a handful of counts. This chain joins TRBV19 and TRBJ2-7; D remains unclear. Germline V gene sequence: CDR1 LNHDA, CDR2 SQIVND (reference sequence). The CDR3 has 10 residues. Trimming took off 3 bases at V and 3 bases at J, with 0 bases between the two ends. The CDR3 spells CASSIYEQYF. CDR3 coding DNA: TGTGCCAGTAGTATCTACGAGCAGTACTTC. Together with reference TRBV19 and TRBJ2-7, the CDR3 gives the full variable domain: DGGITQSPKYLFRKEGQNVTLSCEQNLNHDAMYWYRQDPGQGLRLIYYSQIVNDFQKGDIAEGYSVSREKKESFPLTVTSAQKNPTAFYLCASSIYEQYFGPGTRLTVT.

This clonotype has a handful of counts. The gene calls are TRBV20-1 and TRBJ2-1, with 12 bases that match TRBD2. CDR1 and CDR2 from the germline V gene are DFQATT and SNEGSKA (reference sequence). The CDR3 totals 18 residues. V was pared by 3 bases and J by 2 bases, with 11 bases of the junction left unmatched. The CDR3 DNA reads TGCAGTGCTAGCTCACTAGCGGGAGGTACCTACACCTACAATGAGCAGTTCTTC. This sequence encodes CSASSLAGGTYTYNEQFF.